Reported below is one T cell receptor beta chain. Its antigen is currently unknown. The sample comes from a study of T cells after yellow fever vaccination. Study-wide results and limits: Across the CD4 and CD8 compartments, a small share of clonotypes was present in both.

UMIs were added to TCR cDNA along with a universal primer site when it was made by 5'RACE template switching. Via MiXCR, TCRdb re-called the 5' RACE reads, giving one row per CDR3 protein. The data contain some 600,000 distinct CDR3 sequences, less than 20% of them singletons. CDR1 and CDR2 from the germline V gene are SGHVS and FNYEAQ. The V end was cut by 3 bases, the J end by 7 bases, with 10 bases between. The CDR3 is 13 residues long. The sample consisted of PBMCs, taken less than 6 days after the first yellow fever vaccination. V and J are TRBV7-6 and TRBJ2-1; D is unresolved. This receptor was taken from a man aged 18 to 29 who received the YFV17D yellow fever vaccine. The CDR3 sequence is CASSLTPFNEQFF. CDR3 nucleotide sequence: TGTGCCAGCAGCTTGACTCCGTTTAATGAGCAGTTCTTC.